Listed below are T cell receptor beta chains from one sample, sequenced in a study of regulatory T cells in long-lasting Graves disease. TCRdb re-derived calls from the multiplex PCR reads in MiXCR, one entry per CDR3 protein. This sample carries about 500,000 distinct CDR3 sequences, more than 10% of them seen once, and the ten largest clones take more than 8%. These data were likewise used in another study, on T cells in Graves' hyperthyroidism and ophthalmopathy.

The sample consisted of peripheral blood mononuclear cells (PBMCs), taken at new diagnosis, from a patient treated with antithyroid drugs. These TCRs come from a woman aged 25 to 39 with Graves disease. Each CDR3 is given with its conserved first and last residue. A D gene is named only where the DNA matches it firmly. Clone size is stated in some rows and not others, as once, few, many or a class when expanded.

CDR3nt	CDR3aa	d_gene	abundance	v_gene	j_gene
TGTGCCTGGAGTCCGATTAGCTCCTACAATGAGCAGTTCTTC	CAWSPISSYNEQFF	.	many	TRBV30	TRBJ2-1
TGTGCCACCAGCAGAGATTTTACGGGGGGAAGAAGTAATTCACCCCTCCACTTT	CATSRDFTGGRSNSPLHF	.	many	TRBV15	TRBJ1-6
TGTGCCAGCAGCCCACCCACCGGGACTAGCGGCTTCACAGATACGCAGTATTTT	CASSPPTGTSGFTDTQYF	TRBD2	many	TRBV2	TRBJ2-3
TGTGCCAGCAGTCGAGACGAAGGGCTCCAAGAGACCCAGTACTTC	CASSRDEGLQETQYF	.	many	TRBV7-6	TRBJ2-5
TGCAGCGTTACCCCGGGCCTGGGCTACGAGCAGTACTTC	CSVTPGLGYEQYF	.	few	TRBV29-1	TRBJ2-7
TGTGCCAGCAGTCTAGGGGGCCCTGGCTACACCTTC	CASSLGGPGYTF	TRBD1	.	TRBV2	TRBJ1-2
TGCAGTGCTAGAGAGGCTAGCGATTATGAGCAGTTCTTC	CSAREASDYEQFF	.	many	TRBV20-1	TRBJ2-1
TGTGCCAGCAGCTTGGGACTATCCAATGAGCAGTTCTTC	CASSLGLSNEQFF	TRBD2	many	TRBV11-2	TRBJ2-1
TGCGCCAGCAGCTGGGGGACAGGGACTGGAAACACCATATATTTT	CASSWGTGTGNTIYF	TRBD1	.	TRBV5-1	TRBJ1-3
TGTGCCAGCAGTTTGGTCCCCGCTGTAGATACGCAGTATTTT	CASSLVPAVDTQYF	.	many	TRBV28	TRBJ2-3
TGTGCCAGCTCAGATGACAGGGCCTATGGCTACACCTTC	CASSDDRAYGYTF	TRBD1	few	TRBV18	TRBJ1-2
TGTGCCAGTAGTATAGACCTCTTCGGGGGAGGCTACTACAATGAGCAGTTCTTC	CASSIDLFGGGYYNEQFF	.	many	TRBV19	TRBJ2-1
TGTGCCAGCAGCGTAGGGGGAGGTACGACGGGTGAGCAGTACTTC	CASSVGGGTTGEQYF	.	many	TRBV9	TRBJ2-7
TGTGCTAGTGGTTTGAATACGGGCATAGCCCAGGACACTGAAGCTTTCTTT	CASGLNTGIAQDTEAFF	.	many	TRBV12-5	TRBJ1-1
TGTGCCAGCAGCTCCTTAGCGGGAAGCGTATCTGAGACCCAGTACTTC	CASSSLAGSVSETQYF	TRBD2	many	TRBV7-2	TRBJ2-5
TGTGCCACCAGTGATTTGACAGGGTTGGAAGCGGGAGTTGGTGAGCAGTTCTTC	CATSDLTGLEAGVGEQFF	TRBD2	.	TRBV24-1	TRBJ2-1
TGTGCCAGCAGTTTATGGAGGATCTCTAGCGGAACTCCGGCTGAGCAGTTCTTC	CASSLWRISSGTPAEQFF	TRBD2	.	TRBV28	TRBJ2-1
TGTGCCAGTCCCGGACGGATAAGATCTAACTATGGCTACACCTTC	CASPGRIRSNYGYTF	.	few	TRBV25-1	TRBJ1-2
TGTGCCATCAGTGAGTCGCCAGGGCCCTACGAGCAGTACTTC	CAISESPGPYEQYF	.	many	TRBV10-3	TRBJ2-7
TGTGCCAGCTCACCACCATCCCCCCGAGGGGACATTCAGTACTTC	CASSPPSPRGDIQYF	.	many	TRBV18	TRBJ2-4
TGTGCCAGCAGCGTCGGGACCGGGGGGGAGCAGTACTTC	CASSVGTGGEQYF	TRBD2	many	TRBV7-8	TRBJ2-7
TGTGCCAGCAGCGAGGACAGGGGATCGTCCGAGCAGTACTTC	CASSEDRGSSEQYF	TRBD1	many	TRBV7-3	TRBJ2-7
TGTGCCAGCATTTCAGGGCCCAACTCCTACGAGCAGTACTTC	CASISGPNSYEQYF	.	.	TRBV28	TRBJ2-7
TGTGCCAGCAGCGTAGTGGAGAACTATGGCTACACCTTC	CASSVVENYGYTF	.	many	TRBV9	TRBJ1-2
TGTGCCAGCAGTTCCAGCGTCACCTACGAGCAGTACTTC	CASSSSVTYEQYF	.	few	TRBV6-2/TRBV6-3	TRBJ2-7
TGCGCCAGCAGCTTGGCCGCGGGGACCGGAAACACCATATATTTT	CASSLAAGTGNTIYF	.	many	TRBV5-1	TRBJ1-3
TGCGCCAGCAGCTTGGGGGCCTACTACGAGCAGTACTTC	CASSLGAYYEQYF	.	few	TRBV5-1	TRBJ2-7
TGCAGTGCTCGGGGGTCCAGGGGGCCTGCGGAGACCCAGTACTTC	CSARGSRGPAETQYF	TRBD1	.	TRBV20-1	TRBJ2-5
TGTGCCAGCAGGAATGGACAGAACTATGGCTACACCTTC	CASRNGQNYGYTF	.	many	TRBV6-1	TRBJ1-2
TGTGCCAGCAGCCCCCGGACATCTGGAAACACCATATATTTT	CASSPRTSGNTIYF	.	many	TRBV9	TRBJ1-3
TGTGCCAGCAGCCAAGGTTTTCGTGGCGGGAGGGCGGATGAGCAGTTCTTC	CASSQGFRGGRADEQFF	TRBD2	many	TRBV14	TRBJ2-1
TGTGCCAGCAGTTGGGGGGCCAACGTCCTGACTTTC	CASSWGANVLTF	.	few	TRBV28	TRBJ2-6
TGTGCCAGCAGCTCAGGGGGGATCCAAGAGACCCAGTACTTC	CASSSGGIQETQYF	.	few	TRBV7-8	TRBJ2-5
TGTGCCAGCAGTTTTGGCAGCGCCTACGAGCAGTACTTC	CASSFGSAYEQYF	.	many	TRBV27	TRBJ2-7
TGTGCCACCAGTGACCCTCCTAGCAATGAGCAGTTCTTC	CATSDPPSNEQFF	.	few	TRBV24-1	TRBJ2-1
TGTGCCAGCAGTTTTGACAGGGTTGATCAGCCCCAGCATTTT	CASSFDRVDQPQHF	TRBD1	many	TRBV6-5	TRBJ1-5
TGTGCCAGCAGTTTAAAGCTGTGGCCCCAGCATTTT	CASSLKLWPQHF	.	many	TRBV28	TRBJ1-5